These 9 T cell receptor beta chains originate from one sample sequenced in a study of vaccination effects on CD4 cells after COVID-19. Assay used: immunoSEQ multiplex PCR; TCRdb lists only in-frame clones, some missing. Here the sample spans about 76,000 clones, roughly three quarters being singletons. The antigens these receptors bind are not known. Isolation of CD4+ T cells took place after 10 to 11 days of culture. The sample here was CD4+ T cells from PBMCs cultured without peptide, taken before COVID-19 vaccination. These TCRs come from a human donor who received a COVID-19 vaccine.

V gene TRBV9 combines with J gene TRBJ2-1; TRBD2 agrees at 7 bases. CDR1 and CDR2 from the germline V gene are SGDLS and YYNGEE. V was pared by 4 bases and J by 7 bases, with 14 bases of the junction left unmatched. The CDR3 has 16 residues. In nucleotides, the CDR3 is TGTGCCAGCAGCTACCATTCAGGTAGCGGGCCTAATGAGCAGTTCTTC. Protein sequence: CASSYHSGSGPNEQFF. Together with reference TRBV9 and TRBJ2-1, the CDR3 gives the full variable domain: DSGVTQTPKHLITATGQRVTLRCSPRSGDLSVYWYQQSLDQGLQFLIQYYNGEERAKGNILERFSAQQFPDLHSELNLSSLELGDSALYFCASSYHSGSGPNEQFFGPGTRLTVL.

The V and J genes are TRBV6-1 and TRBJ2-4; no definite D call. Trimming removed 3 bases at V and 9 bases at J, with 9 bases between. Germline values: CDR1 MNHNS, CDR2 SASEGT. The CDR3 extends over 12 amino acids. The CDR3 loop reads CASSDPGRIQYF. CDR3 bases: TGTGCCAGCAGTGACCCGGGCCGCATTCAGTACTTC.

Here the CDR3 DNA reads TGTGCCAGCAGCTTAGGCACCGGGGAGCTGTTTTTT. Its protein product is CASSLGTGELFF. The chain uses TRBV11-2 and TRBJ2-2, with unresolved D. CDR3 length: 12 residues. Germline CDR1 and CDR2: SGHAT and FQNNGV. V was cut by 1 base and J by 4 bases, with 1 base left in between.

This clone occurred a few times. The chain carries TRBV3-1 (or the pseudogene TRBV3-2) and TRBJ1-3, with no clear D. The CDR3 covers 14 residues. Trimming shortened V by 3 bases and J by 7 bases, and 13 bases separated the two germline ends. In germline, CDR1 is LGHDT, CDR2 YNNKEL (reference sequence). Here the CDR3 reads CASSQGQNVNTIYF. CDR3 DNA sequence: TGTGCCAGCAGCCAGGGCCAGAATGTCAACACCATATATTTT.

CDR3 sequence reads: CASSLRSDRELFF. CDR3 DNA: TGTGCCAGCAGCCTAAGAAGCGACAGGGAACTGTTTTTT. The chain recombines TRBV3-1 (or the pseudogene TRBV3-2) with TRBJ1-4, with TRBD1 matching over 7 bases. The ends lost 4 bases at V and 12 bases at J; junction bases unmatched: 8. Germline V gene data show CDR1 as LGHDT and CDR2 as YNNKEL (reference sequence). The CDR3 spans 13 residues.

The rearrangement joins TRBV4-1 to TRBJ1-4; D may be TRBD1 (6 bases). This CDR3 spans 17 amino acids. The germline V gene encodes CDR1 MGHRA and CDR2 YSYEKL. Trimming left V 4 bases short and J 0 bases short, with 15 bases between. The CDR3, as DNA: TGCGCCAGCAGCCGCCCAAGGAAGGGGGCAACTAATGAAAAACTGTTTTTT. The encoded protein is CASSRPRKGATNEKLFF.

This sequence joins TRBV5-1 and TRBJ1-1, with D possibly matching TRBD1 (5 bases). The V end lost 1 base, the J end lost 6 bases, and 19 bases lay between the germline ends. This CDR3 contains 16 residues. CDR1 SGHRS and CDR2 YFSETQ come from the germline V gene. The CDR3 is CASSLPGGGRSSEAFF. CDR3 nucleotide sequence: TGCGCCAGCAGCTTGCCTGGGGGTGGTAGGTCCTCTGAAGCTTTCTTT. Full variable domain (remainder filled in from reference TRBV5-1 and TRBJ1-1): KAGVTQTPRYLIKTRGQQVTLSCSPISGHRSVSWYQQTPGQGLQFLFEYFSETQRNKGNFPGRFSGRQFSNSRSEMNVSTLELGDSALYLCASSLPGGGRSSEAFFGQGTRLTVV.

The rearrangement joins TRBV10-3 to TRBJ2-7; TRBD1 matches 10 bases. The ends lost 4 bases at V and 3 bases at J; junction bases unmatched: 0. The germline gives CDR1 ENHRY, CDR2 SYGVKD. CDR3 length equals 13 residues. The CDR3 region is CAISGDRGYEQYV. The CDR3 DNA is TGTGCCATCAGTGGGGACAGGGGCTACGAGCAGTACGTC.

This chain links TRBV6-5 with TRBJ1-5; TRBD1 is a possible D gene (5 bases). Germline V gene sequence: CDR1 MNHEY, CDR2 SVGAGI. The CDR3 extends over 14 amino acids. V lost 5 bases and J lost 7, with 15 bases in between. The CDR3 region has the DNA TGTGCCAGCAGTACCGCGAGGGACGGGCAGCCCCAGCATTTT. It codes for CASSTARDGQPQHF.